What follows are 13 T cell receptor beta chains derived from one specimen sequenced in a study of blood T cell repertoires in COVID-19 (dated by TCRdb to the early 2020s). The method was the immunoSEQ multiplex PCR assay. As stored in TCRdb, this immuneACCESS dataset retains in-frame rearrangements with V and J assigned. A fraction of the clones does not appear; measured against another copy, unresolved V genes explain less than half of the discrepancy, and the remainder lacks a known reason. This sample comprises 200,000 to 250,000 clones, 86% of them detected only once. The ten largest account for 6.2% of the sample. Sequencing input: peripheral blood. Receptor source: a man aged 55 to 70 with acute or convalescent COVID-19.

This rearrangement joins TRBV19 to TRBJ1-5; no firm D call. CDR3 length: 15 residues. V lost 6 bases and J lost 7, with 19 bases in between. Germline V CDR1 and CDR2: LNHDA, SQIVND (reference sequence). The CDR3 is CASSLQTSAAQPQHF. Here the CDR3 DNA reads TGTGCCAGTAGCCTACAGACCTCGGCCGCACAGCCCCAGCATTTT. Full variable domain (outside the CDR3, taken from reference TRBV19 and TRBJ1-5): DGGITQSPKYLFRKEGQNVTLSCEQNLNHDAMYWYRQDPGQGLRLIYYSQIVNDFQKGDIAEGYSVSREKKESFPLTVTSAQKNPTAFYLCASSLQTSAAQPQHFGDGTRLSIL.

The rearrangement links TRBV6-5 to TRBJ1-5; TRBD1 agrees at 10 bases. This CDR3 has 15 residues. Germline values: CDR1 MNHEY, CDR2 SVGAGI. V lost 0 bases to trimming and J lost 6 bases; unmatched junction nucleotides: 2. The CDR3 bases are TGTGCCAGCAGTTACTCGACAGGGGGCAGTCAGCCCCAGCATTTT. Translation: CASSYSTGGSQPQHF.

V is TRBV11-3 and J is TRBJ2-7, with TRBD2 matching over 11 bases. This CDR3 comprises 16 residues. Germline CDR1 reads SGHNT; CDR2 reads YENEEA. V dropped 5 bases and J dropped 0; count of bases not matched to a gene: 6. Here the CDR3 reads CASSNPSGRPSYEQYF. In DNA, the CDR3 is TGTGCCAGCAGCAACCCTAGCGGGAGGCCCTCCTACGAGCAGTACTTC. The full variable domain, in which reference TRBV11-3 and TRBJ2-7 provide the parts outside the CDR3, is EAGVVQSPRYKIIEKKQPVAFWCNPISGHNTLYWYLQNLGQGPELLIRYENEEAVDDSQLPKDRFSAERLKGVDSTLKIQPAELGDSAVYLCASSNPSGRPSYEQYFGPGTRLTVT.

On this clone: Different DNA sequences within this sample yield the same CDR3. The DNA for the CDR3 is TGTGCCAGCAGCGTAGGTTTGGCAAGCTACGAGCAGTACTTC. Translating it yields CASSVGLASYEQYF. The chain combines TRBV9 with TRBJ2-7; unclear D gene. V was pared by 0 bases and J by 3 bases, with 10 bases between. Germline CDR1 SGDLS, CDR2 YYNGEE. This CDR3 comprises 14 residues.

CDR3 loop: CATGGTSGTFIDNEQFF. As DNA, the CDR3 is TGTGCCACCGGGGGGACTAGCGGGACCTTCATCGACAATGAGCAGTTCTTC. V and J are TRBV27 and TRBJ2-1; 13 bases are shared with TRBD2. The CDR3 has 17 residues. Losses at the gene ends were 10 bases for V and 5 bases for J; bases not matched to a gene: 14. Germline CDR1 is MNHEY and CDR2 is SMNVEV (reference sequence).

The sample holds one count of this clone. The chain carries TRBV28 and TRBJ2-7; 8 bases fit TRBD2. V shed 8 bases, J shed 4 bases, and the junction held 10 bases outside the gene matches. The CDR3 spans 14 residues. The germline V gene has CDR1 MDHEN and CDR2 SYDVKM. The CDR3 DNA follows: TGTGCCAGCCTCTCGAGCGGGAGTCTTTACGAGCAGTACTTC. Its protein is CASLSSGSLYEQYF.

The chain links TRBV15 to TRBJ1-4; D remains ambiguous. Trimming removed 0 bases from V and 5 bases from J, with 10 bases in between. Germline V lookup: CDR1 LNHNV, CDR2 YYDKDF (reference sequence). The CDR3 loop spans 15 amino acids. The CDR3 loop is CATSRDLGSNEKLFF. The CDR3 DNA reads as TGTGCCACCAGCAGAGATCTGGGCAGCAATGAAAAACTGTTTTTT. The full variable domain, rest sourced from reference TRBV15 and TRBJ1-4, is DAMVIQNPRYQVTQFGKPVTLSCSQTLNHNVMYWYQQKSSQAPKLLFHYYDKDFNNEADTPDNFQSRRPNTSFCFLDIRSPGLGDTAMYLCATSRDLGSNEKLFFGSGTQLSVL.

The J gene is TRBJ1-5, the V gene TRBV28, with TRBD1 matching over 10 bases. Trimming cost V 8 bases and J 4 bases; bases outside gene matches: 5. The CDR3 consists of 14 residues. CDR1 MDHEN and CDR2 SYDVKM come from the germline V gene. The CDR3 is CASHRDRGNQPQHF. For the CDR3, the DNA is TGTGCCAGCCACCGGGACAGGGGTAATCAGCCCCAGCATTTT.

The DNA for the CDR3 is TGTGCCACCAGCAGAGATACGGTGCACTATGGCTACACCTTC. Protein sequence: CATSRDTVHYGYTF. This sequence joins TRBV15 and TRBJ1-2; D call uncertain. Trimming removed 0 bases at V and 3 bases at J, with 8 bases between. The length of the CDR3 is 14 residues. Per the germline V gene, CDR1 is LNHNV and CDR2 is YYDKDF (reference sequence).

This rearrangement joins TRBV7-2 to TRBJ1-2; D gene uncertain. The CDR3 runs 15 residues. Trimming removed 3 bases from V and 8 bases from J, with 19 bases in between. Germline loops: CDR1 SGHTA, CDR2 FQGNSA. The CDR3 loop is CASSFRLGRPGGYTF. The CDR3 coding sequence is TGTGCCAGCAGCTTTCGGCTGGGCCGACCGGGGGGCTACACCTTC.

This chain links TRBV3-1 (or the pseudogene TRBV3-2) with TRBJ1-1, with D perhaps TRBD1 (5 bases). Trimming took 1 base from V and 7 from J, leaving 13 bases between them. Germline loops: CDR1 LGHDT, CDR2 YNNKEL (reference sequence). This CDR3 has 14 residues. The DNA for the CDR3 is TGTGCCAGCAGCCAAGGACAGCGAGTACTTGAAGCTTTCTTT. Translation: CASSQGQRVLEAFF.

V usage is TRBV3-1 (or the pseudogene TRBV3-2) and J usage is TRBJ2-7; the match to TRBD1 covers 8 bases. This CDR3 has 15 residues. V lost 0 bases and J lost 3; bases outside the gene matches: 4. The germline CDR1 and CDR2 sequences are LGHDT and YNNKEL (reference sequence). The CDR3 loop is CASSQDQGAFYEQYF. CDR3 nucleotide sequence: TGTGCCAGCAGCCAAGACCAGGGGGCTTTCTACGAGCAGTACTTC.

V usage is TRBV4-3 and J usage is TRBJ2-7; D is perhaps TRBD2 (5 bases). From germline, CDR1 is LGHNA and CDR2 YSLEER. The V gene lost 0 bases and the J gene lost 6 bases, with 12 bases spanning the gap. This CDR3 contains 14 residues. The chain's CDR3 is CASSQDIGRVEQYF. CDR3 nucleotide sequence: TGCGCCAGCAGCCAAGATATTGGGCGGGTCGAGCAGTACTTC.